Given below is one T cell receptor (beta chain) in context. Its antigen is unidentified. CDR3 length: 14 amino acids. V lost 10 bases and J lost 1; bases outside the gene matches: 8. The germline gives CDR1 LGHNA, CDR2 YNFKEQ. Generated by immunoSEQ multiplex PCR, the TCRdb table keeps only in-frame clones and is missing some. The table records about 150,000 clones, about nine tenths of them present only once. The sample comes from a study of T cell responses to AZD1222 COVID-19 vaccine. Overall study context: The analysis combined second doses at about 4 or about 12 weeks.

Points from the study as a whole: Regions left unmutated in variants are reportedly the target of nearly half of spike-specific TCRs. Donors, mostly white British, included more females; clonal diversity was possibly underestimated.

This receptor was taken from an adult in good health. Here the sequenced sample was peripheral blood, taken on day 0 of AZD1222 vaccination. The gene calls are TRBV4-2 and TRBJ1-1; 8 bases are shared with TRBD1. The CDR3 spells CAIKATGENTEAFF. CDR3 DNA: TGTGCCATTAAAGCGACAGGGGAGAACACTGAAGCTTTCTTT.